This T cell receptor (beta chain) is from a study of preoperative IRX-2 immunotherapy in early breast cancer. Treatment given: preoperative locoregional IRX-2 cytokine immunotherapy. Preoperative locoregional IRX-2 cytokine immunotherapy was tested in the phase Ib source study. The method was immunoSEQ multiplex PCR; TCRdb's version includes in-frame clones alone and lacks a portion of them. This sample carries 95,000 to 100,000 clones, 86% of them seen once, and the ten largest clones take roughly 1.9%. The sample in question was tumor tissue, obtained after IRX-2 immunotherapy. The origin of this receptor is a human donor with breast cancer.

In DNA form, the CDR3 reads TGTGCCAGCAGTCAATGGGCCTATGGCTACACCTTC. Its protein product is CASSQWAYGYTF. The gene calls are TRBV25-1 and TRBJ1-2, with no clear D. Trimming took off 5 bases at V and 4 bases at J, with 8 bases between the two ends. CDR1 and CDR2 (germline): MGHDK, SYGVNS. CDR3 length: 12 amino acids.